What follows is one T cell receptor (beta chain) and its context. Its antigen is undetermined. The sample belongs to a study of cytomegalovirus exposure and HLA in healthy donors. The donors were members of the validation cohort comprising 100 to 150 subjects, separate from the roughly 600-subject first cohort. J was trimmed by 1 base and V by 5 bases; bases with no gene match: 6. This CDR3 comprises 16 residues. Looked up from germline, CDR1 is SGHTA and CDR2 is FQGTGA. Study results and caveats: According to a later analysis, TCR clusters from the first cohort tended to co-occur in the 120 or so validation repertoires. Three chains linked to CMV were shown in vitro to be specific for CMV antigens. Reported performance of the classifier showed diagnosis of cytomegalovirus status with high specificity and sensitivity.

The assay was immunoSEQ multiplex PCR, and TCRdb's table has in-frame clones only and misses some. The repertoire holds tens of thousands of clones, with approximately 95% as singletons. The specimen was PBMCs. The genes are TRBV7-3 and TRBJ2-5; 11 nucleotides line up with TRBD1. The sequence was collected from a man between 18 and 29 years old in good health and CMV-seronegative. The CDR3 bases are TGTGCCAGCAGCCATGGGACAGGGGGTTTCCAAGAGACCCAGTACTTC. Its protein is CASSHGTGGFQETQYF.